Listed here is a single TCR beta chain. Its antigen is not known. These data are taken from a study of blood T cells in healthy people across ages. Germline assignment: CDR1 SGHVS and CDR2 FQNEAQ. The CDR3 extends over 15 amino acids. The V segment lost 5 bases and the J segment 5 bases; nucleotides outside the gene matches: 6. General study findings and limits: Roughly linear declines in TCR beta diversity per million T cells occurred with age. Among long-lived donors, naive CD4+ cells were more numerous and diversity higher than in aged donors. The study lacked donor CMV status, which possibly confounded expanded clonotype changes.

A second PCR of roughly 7 to 11 cycles used a sample-barcoded 5' primer and a J-beta primer mix. TCRdb reprocessed the 5' RACE reads via MiXCR and lists one record per CDR3 protein. Among around 1,500,000 distinct CDR3 sequences listed, 40% to 50% were seen once. Investigators took around 10 milliliters of peripheral blood from every donor. V gene TRBV7-8 combines with J gene TRBJ2-1; 10 bases agree with TRBD2. Sequencing was performed on blood. This clonotype was sampled from a young woman in good health. Here the CDR3 DNA reads TGTGCCAGCAGCAAAATAGCGGGAGGACACAATGAGCAGTTCTTC. It specifies CASSKIAGGHNEQFF.